The text below deals with one T cell receptor (beta chain). The specificity of this receptor is unknown. There are no base qualities to consult, and no much larger clone falls within one base. The receptor library was made with the immunoSEQ multiplex PCR assay. Not all clones reach the TCRdb copy of this immuneACCESS table, which keeps in-frame sequences only. Checked studies attribute under half of the gap to unresolved V genes and leave the rest unexplained. The sample data list about 19,000 clones, and around four fifths of these were observed just once. Of the sample, about 1% falls within the top ten clones. This entry belongs to a study of preoperative IRX-2 immunotherapy in early breast cancer (dated by TCRdb to about 2019). CDR1 and CDR2, per the germline V gene (reference sequence), are LNHDA and SQIVND. From cysteine to phenylalanine, the CDR3 is 15 amino acids long. CDR3 DNA only is kept here, 45 bases in frame from base 1. A distance of 14 bases separates the germline ends of V and J, which lose 6 bases and 1 base respectively.

The intended sense of this specimen's treatment or condition label: preoperative locoregional IRX-2 cytokine immunotherapy. The samples were obtained from a phase Ib study that tested preoperative, locoregional IRX-2 cytokine immunotherapy meant to prime immune responses. The donors were early-stage breast cancer patients who were given IRX-2 prior to surgery. This clonotype originated in a human donor with breast cancer. The sequence joins TRBV19 to TRBJ2-3; TRBD2 is perhaps the D gene, given 7 matching bases. The source was lymph node tissue, collected after IRX-2 immunotherapy. CDR3 loop: CASRGGASGTDTQYF. In nucleotides, the sequence is TGTGCCAGTAGAGGGGGGGCTAGCGGCACAGATACGCAGTATTTT.